Below, 4 T cell receptor beta chains from the same sample are listed, as sequenced in a study of T cells in Graves' hyperthyroidism and ophthalmopathy. There were TCR beta CDR3 regions amplified from RNA transcripts. In the first-round RT-PCR of the TCR CDR3, the HTBI primer set was used. TCRdb processed the multiplex PCR reads anew with MiXCR; each CDR3 protein has one entry. This repertoire shows about 600,000 distinct CDR3 sequences, 11% to 15% found once; its top ten account for 7.1%. Sequencing was performed on blood. Every receptor here comes from a woman under 30 with Graves' ophthalmopathy.

In the case of this clonotype: A much larger clone sits a single nucleotide away, making a read error possible. This sequence joins TRBV2 and TRBJ1-2; 10 nucleotides align to TRBD1. CDR1 and CDR2 from the germline V gene are SNHLY and FYNNEI. The length of the CDR3 is 16 residues. The junction had 6 bases not matched to a gene; V was cut back by 1 base and J by 4 bases. The CDR3 here is CASSEVRQGAGYGYTF. CDR3 bases: TGTGCCAGCAGTGAAGTGCGACAGGGGGCGGGCTATGGCTACACCTTC.

This clonotype came up a few times. The rearrangement uses TRBV27 and TRBJ1-6; D ambiguous. The CDR3 is made up of 17 amino acids. With 1 base removed from V and 1 base from J, the gap between germline ends came to 11 bases. CDR1 and CDR2 from the germline V gene are MNHEY and SMNVEV (reference sequence). CDR3 amino acids: CASSLYSFRSYNSPLHF. The CDR3 nucleotides are TGTGCCAGCAGTTTATACAGTTTTAGGTCCTATAATTCACCCCTCCACTTT.

This clonotype appeared a few times. This chain joins TRBV18 and TRBJ1-5, with a tentative D call TRBD1 (6 bases). Germline-derived CDR1 and CDR2 are KGHSH and LQKENI. Trimming stripped 6 bases from V and 5 bases from J, with 14 bases between. This CDR3 has 14 amino acids. Written as DNA, the CDR3 is TGTGCCAGCTCTACTTACAGGGAGGATCAGCCCCAGCATTTT. This encodes CASSTYREDQPQHF.

This clonotype was seen a single time. The chain links TRBV2 to TRBJ2-7; 7 positions match TRBD1. V shed 5 bases and J 3 bases; nucleotides not matched to a gene: 7. The germline V gene has CDR1 SNHLY and CDR2 FYNNEI. The CDR3 covers 14 residues. The CDR3 DNA is TGTGCCAGCAGTCGGGGACAGAAACTCTACGAGCAGTACTTC. This codes for CASSRGQKLYEQYF.